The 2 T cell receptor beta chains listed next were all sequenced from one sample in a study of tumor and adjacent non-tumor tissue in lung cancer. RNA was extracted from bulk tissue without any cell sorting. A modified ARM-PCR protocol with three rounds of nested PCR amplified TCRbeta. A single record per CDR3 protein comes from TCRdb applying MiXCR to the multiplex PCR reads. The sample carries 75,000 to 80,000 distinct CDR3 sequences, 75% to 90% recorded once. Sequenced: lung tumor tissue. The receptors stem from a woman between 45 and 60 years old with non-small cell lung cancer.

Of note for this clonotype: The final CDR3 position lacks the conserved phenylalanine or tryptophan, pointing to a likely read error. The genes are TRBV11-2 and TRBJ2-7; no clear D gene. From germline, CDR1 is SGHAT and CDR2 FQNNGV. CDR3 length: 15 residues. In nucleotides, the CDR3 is TGTGCCAGCTGCTTATCTCCGAGTCCCTTCTACGAGCAGTACTTA. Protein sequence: CASCLSPSPFYEQYL.

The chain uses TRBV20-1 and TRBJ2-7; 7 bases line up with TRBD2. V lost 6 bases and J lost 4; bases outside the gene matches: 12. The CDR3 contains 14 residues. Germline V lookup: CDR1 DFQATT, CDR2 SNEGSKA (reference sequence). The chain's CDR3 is CSAVPSGTPYEQYF. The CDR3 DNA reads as TGCAGTGCGGTGCCTAGCGGAACCCCTTACGAGCAGTACTTC.